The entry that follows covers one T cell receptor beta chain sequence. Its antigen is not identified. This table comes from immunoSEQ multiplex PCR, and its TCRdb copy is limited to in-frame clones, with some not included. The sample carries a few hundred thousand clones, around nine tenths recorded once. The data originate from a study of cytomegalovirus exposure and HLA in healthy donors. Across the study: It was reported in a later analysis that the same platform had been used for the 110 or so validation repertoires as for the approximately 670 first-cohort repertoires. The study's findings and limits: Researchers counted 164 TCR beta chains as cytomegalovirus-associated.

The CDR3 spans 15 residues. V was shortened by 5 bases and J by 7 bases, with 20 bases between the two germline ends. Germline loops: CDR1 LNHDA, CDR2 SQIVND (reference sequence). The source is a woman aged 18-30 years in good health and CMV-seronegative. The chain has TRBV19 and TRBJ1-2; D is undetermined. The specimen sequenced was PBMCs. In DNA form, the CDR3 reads TGTGCCAGTAGTCCCGGAGACGGCAGTCTATCTGGCTACACCTTC. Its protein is CASSPGDGSLSGYTF.